The sample holds many counts of the clone carrying this TCR beta chain. Its cognate antigen is unknown. This record belongs to a study of metastatic and nonmetastatic thyroid tumors. Overall study: Blood and tumor or nodule tissue repertoires from malignant and benign thyroid patients were compared. Study-level results: Across blood and tumor, TCR beta diversity in malignant thyroid tumors was reportedly significantly higher than in benign nodules.

In the original analysis: A classifier for distant metastasis in papillary thyroid cancer was constructed using CDR3 differences observed across clinicopathological groups. TCRdb re-called the PCR reads via MiXCR. These V and J calls derive from TCRdb rather than the authors' analysis. The sample comprises about 35,000 clones, about 18% of which are singletons, and around 6.6% rests with the top ten. The CDR3 covers 14 residues. V was pared by 6 bases and J by 1 base, with 12 bases between. No patient had received any treatment before thyroid surgery. The chain joins TRBV12-3 or TRBV12-4 to TRBJ2-5; D unresolved. The receptor was isolated from a male donor with papillary thyroid cancer or a benign thyroid nodule (not recorded which). Some clones in this sample may be carry-over from other donors' samples. Sequenced material: blood. The CDR3 DNA is TGTGCCAGCAGCCTACACGGATCCCAAGAGACCCAGTACTTC. Its translation is CASSLHGSQETQYF.